What follows are 18 T cell receptor beta chains derived from one specimen sequenced in a study of T cell responses to AZD1222 COVID-19 vaccine. Sequencing used immunoSEQ multiplex PCR; TCRdb keeps in-frame clones, though not all of them. In the table there are 150,000 to 200,000 clones, 85% to 95% of which are singletons. Sequenced material: peripheral blood, taken on day 0 of AZD1222 vaccination. These receptors were obtained from an adult in good health.

The chain combines TRBV7-8 with TRBJ1-3; D might be TRBD1 (5 bases). The V gene's germline CDR1 is SGHVS and CDR2 FQNEAQ. The CDR3 sequence is 15 residues long. V lost 6 bases and J lost 0, with 12 bases in between. The CDR3 loop is CASRATGLSGNTIYF. In DNA form, the CDR3 reads TGTGCCAGCAGGGCCACAGGACTCTCTGGAAACACCATATATTTT.

This CDR3 reads CASQERDGTYEQYF. The CDR3 region has the DNA TGCGCCAGCCAAGAACGGGACGGGACCTACGAGCAGTACTTC. This chain links TRBV4-1 with TRBJ2-7; D possibly uses TRBD1 or TRBD2 (5 bases each). V was pared by 8 bases and J by 2 bases, with 16 bases between. The CDR3 totals 14 residues. Germline CDR1 reads MGHRA; CDR2 reads YSYEKL.

On this clone: Other DNA sequences in this sample translate to the same CDR3. The chain recombines TRBV5-1 with TRBJ1-5; the D gene is possibly TRBD1 (5 bases). Trimming took 4 bases from V and 4 from J, leaving 12 bases between them. CDR1 SGHRS and CDR2 YFSETQ come from the germline V gene. The CDR3 has 14 amino acids. This CDR3 is CASSPGDSNQPQHF. The CDR3 region has the DNA TGCGCCAGCAGCCCGGGGGATTCAAATCAGCCCCAGCATTTT.

J is TRBJ2-2 and V is TRBV10-1; possible D gene TRBD1, 7 bases. V was shortened by 8 bases and J by 0 bases, with 16 bases between the two germline ends. CDR1 and CDR2 (germline): WNHNN, SYGVQD (reference sequence). This CDR3 is built from 16 residues. The CDR3 here is CASPHFRGANTGELFF. The CDR3 coding sequence is TGCGCCAGCCCACATTTCAGGGGGGCGAACACCGGGGAGCTGTTTTTT.

The chain employs TRBV5-4 and TRBJ1-3; D remains ambiguous. The CDR3 is made up of 12 amino acids. The germline V and J ends were trimmed by 3 bases and 7 bases, with 8 bases remaining between them. Germline CDR1 SGHNT, CDR2 YYREEE (reference sequence). CDR3 nucleotide sequence: TGTGCCAGCAGCTCGGCCGAGAACACCATATATTTT. Protein sequence: CASSSAENTIYF.

This chain connects TRBV6-5 to TRBJ2-7; either TRBD1 or TRBD2 may supply D (5 bases each). In germline, CDR1 is MNHEY, CDR2 SVGAGI. With 6 bases removed from V and 2 bases from J, the gap between germline ends came to 14 bases. The CDR3 runs 14 residues. The CDR3 region has the DNA TGTGCCAGCAGGGGCCCCGGGACGGCCTACGAGCAGTACTTC. This gives the protein CASRGPGTAYEQYF.

The J gene is TRBJ1-1, the V gene TRBV4-1, with unresolved D. The CDR3 has 15 amino acids. V gave up 2 bases and J gave up 7 bases, with 17 bases separating them. Germline assignment: CDR1 MGHRA and CDR2 YSYEKL. The CDR3 nucleotides are TGCGCCAGCAGCCAACGCGGGTCGGATCCATATGAAGCTTTCTTT. Translating gives CASSQRGSDPYEAFF.

The rearrangement joins TRBV15 to TRBJ2-7; TRBD1 is a possible D gene (5 bases). The CDR3 sequence is 15 residues long. The germline CDR1 and CDR2 sequences are LNHNV and YYDKDF (reference sequence). V was pared by 0 bases and J by 0 bases, with 9 bases between. The CDR3 reads CATSRETVSSYEQYF. DNA of the CDR3: TGTGCCACCAGCAGAGAGACAGTCAGCTCCTACGAGCAGTACTTC. Using reference TRBV15 and TRBJ2-7 for the parts outside the CDR3, the full variable domain is DAMVIQNPRYQVTQFGKPVTLSCSQTLNHNVMYWYQQKSSQAPKLLFHYYDKDFNNEADTPDNFQSRRPNTSFCFLDIRSPGLGDTAMYLCATSRETVSSYEQYFGPGTRLTVT.

V and J are TRBV6-2 or TRBV6-3 and TRBJ2-2; 8 nucleotides match TRBD1. The trim removed 4 bases at V and 5 bases at J, leaving 9 bases unmatched. There are 16 residues in the CDR3. Per the germline V gene, CDR1 is MNHEY and CDR2 is SVGEGT. This chain's CDR3 is CASSSSGGPGTGELFF. The CDR3 coding sequence is TGTGCCAGCAGTTCTTCAGGGGGCCCTGGGACCGGGGAGCTGTTTTTT.

The V gene is TRBV6-1, the J gene TRBJ1-3; D is perhaps TRBD1 (5 bases). The CDR3 contains 17 residues. CDR1 and CDR2 from the germline V gene are MNHNS and SASEGT. V gave up 2 bases and J gave up 4 bases, with 18 bases separating them. The chain's CDR3 is CASSEWAWGETGNTIYF. The CDR3, as DNA: TGTGCCAGCAGTGAATGGGCTTGGGGGGAAACCGGAAACACCATATATTTT.

DNA of the CDR3: TGTGCCAGCAGTTACGGTGGGGGCATGACAGATACGCAGTATTTT. This sequence encodes CASSYGGGMTDTQYF. The chain is built from TRBV6-5 and TRBJ2-3, with D tentatively TRBD1 (6 bases). The V gene lost 2 bases and the J gene lost 3 bases, with 12 bases spanning the gap. The CDR3 consists of 15 residues. Germline-derived CDR1 and CDR2 are MNHEY and SVGAGI.

The chain couples TRBV28 to TRBJ1-5; D may be TRBD1 (6 bases). The CDR3 runs 15 residues. Per germline, CDR1 MDHEN and CDR2 SYDVKM. V lost 5 bases and J 6 bases, leaving 17 bases between the germline ends. CDR3 loop: CASSPGGQGSQPQHF. The CDR3 DNA reads TGTGCCAGCAGTCCTGGGGGGCAGGGGAGTCAGCCCCAGCATTTT. Supplemented by reference TRBV28 and TRBJ1-5, the full variable domain reads DVKVTQSSRYLVKRTGEKVFLECVQDMDHENMFWYRQDPGLGLRLIYFSYDVKMKEKGDIPEGYSVSREKKERFSLILESASTNQTSMYLCASSPGGQGSQPQHFGDGTRLSIL.

The rearrangement links TRBV10-2 to TRBJ1-5; a possible D gene is TRBD1 (5 bases). This CDR3 spans 15 amino acids. The germline CDR1 and CDR2 sequences are WSHSY and SAAADI. Trimming stripped 0 bases from V and 2 bases from J, with 8 bases between. CDR3 DNA: TGCGCCAGCAGTGAGTCGCGGGGCGGCAATCAGCCCCAGCATTTT. Its protein is CASSESRGGNQPQHF.

The gene calls are TRBV2 and TRBJ1-3; D remains unclear. The CDR3 sequence is 17 residues long. V was trimmed by 4 bases and J by 0 bases, leaving 16 bases between them. Germline CDR1 is SNHLY and CDR2 is FYNNEI. The CDR3 here is CASSAERGFLSGNTIYF. In DNA form, the CDR3 reads TGTGCCAGCAGTGCGGAGAGAGGATTCCTCTCTGGAAACACCATATATTTT.

This sequence joins TRBV27 and TRBJ2-7; 8 bases are a match to TRBD1. The CDR3 has 15 amino acids. Germline-derived CDR1 and CDR2 are MNHEY and SMNVEV (reference sequence). The V segment lost 6 bases and the J segment 7 bases; nucleotides outside the gene matches: 14. The CDR3 nucleotides are TGTGCCAGCAGCGAGGACAGGGACTTTGGTAGGGAGCAGTACTTC. Amino acid sequence: CASSEDRDFGREQYF.

The J gene is TRBJ1-1, the V gene TRBV7-8; 10 bases match TRBD1. The V gene's germline CDR1 is SGHVS and CDR2 FQNEAQ. This CDR3 comprises 14 residues. The J segment lost 4 bases and the V segment lost 4 bases, leaving 3 bases of the junction unmatched. In nucleotides, the CDR3 is TGTGCCAGCAGCTCAAGGACAGGGGGCACTGAAGCTTTCTTT. Translation: CASSSRTGGTEAFF.

The chain couples TRBV2 to TRBJ1-2, with 7 bases lining up with TRBD1. Per the germline V gene, CDR1 is SNHLY and CDR2 is FYNNEI. V lost 8 bases to trimming and J lost 7 bases; unmatched junction nucleotides: 7. The CDR3 is 12 amino acids. The CDR3 loop is CASEQGTPGYTF. The CDR3 nucleotides are TGTGCCAGCGAACAGGGGACGCCTGGCTACACCTTC.

The genes are TRBV19 and TRBJ1-2, with D possibly matching TRBD1 (5 bases). The CDR3 contains 15 residues. Germline values: CDR1 LNHDA, CDR2 SQIVND (reference sequence). V was shortened by 3 bases and J by 5 bases, with 16 bases between the two germline ends. The CDR3 loop is CASSMNQNQGYGYTF. The CDR3 DNA reads as TGTGCCAGTAGTATGAACCAAAATCAGGGTTATGGCTACACCTTC.